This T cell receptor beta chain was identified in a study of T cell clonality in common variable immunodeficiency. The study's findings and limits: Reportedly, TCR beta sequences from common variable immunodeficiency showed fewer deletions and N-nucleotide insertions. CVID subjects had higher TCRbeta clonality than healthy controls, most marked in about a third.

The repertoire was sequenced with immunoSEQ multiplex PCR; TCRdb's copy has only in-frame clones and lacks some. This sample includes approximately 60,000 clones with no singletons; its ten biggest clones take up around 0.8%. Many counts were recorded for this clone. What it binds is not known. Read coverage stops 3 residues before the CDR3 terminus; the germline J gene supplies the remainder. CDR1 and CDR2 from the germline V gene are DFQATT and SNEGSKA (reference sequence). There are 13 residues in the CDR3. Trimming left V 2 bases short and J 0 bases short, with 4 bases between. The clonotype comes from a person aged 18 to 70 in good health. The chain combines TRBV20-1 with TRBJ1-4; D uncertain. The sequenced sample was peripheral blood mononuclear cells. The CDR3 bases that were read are TGCAGTGCTAGACGGTCAACTAATGAAAAA. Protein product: CSARRSTNEK. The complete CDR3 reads CSARRSTNEKLFF.